Below are 17 T cell receptor beta chains sequenced from a single sample in a study of T cell responses to AZD1222 COVID-19 vaccine. Produced via immunoSEQ multiplex PCR; TCRdb's table is partial and in-frame only. Of some 40,000 clones in the sample, 60% to 85% were seen once. This specimen consisted of peripheral blood, obtained on day 0 of AZD1222 vaccination. The receptor set was obtained from an adult in good health.

In its sample, this clone was seen once. The rearrangement links TRBV7-9 to TRBJ2-2; no reliable D call. The V gene lost 1 base and the J gene lost 6 bases, with 3 bases spanning the gap. The CDR3 sequence is 12 residues long. CDR1 SEHNR and CDR2 FQNEAQ come from the germline V gene (reference sequence). The CDR3 loop is CASSLDAGELFF. In DNA, the CDR3 is TGTGCCAGCAGCTTAGATGCCGGGGAGCTGTTTTTT.

The genes are TRBV5-1 and TRBJ2-1, with D maybe TRBD1 (6 bases). Germline V gene sequence: CDR1 SGHRS, CDR2 YFSETQ. This CDR3 region has 14 residues. V shed 0 bases and J shed 3 bases, with 7 bases lying between them. CDR3 sequence (DNA): TGCGCCAGCAGCTTGGACAGGGTCTACAATGAGCAGTTCTTC. Translation: CASSLDRVYNEQFF. The whole variable domain, remainder taken from reference TRBV5-1 and TRBJ2-1, is KAGVTQTPRYLIKTRGQQVTLSCSPISGHRSVSWYQQTPGQGLQFLFEYFSETQRNKGNFPGRFSGRQFSNSRSEMNVSTLELGDSALYLCASSLDRVYNEQFFGPGTRLTVL.

This clone was seen a few times. The DNA of the CDR3 is TGTGCCAGCAGCTTAGATGCCCGGTCGGGGGGAAACACCATATATTTT. Translating gives CASSLDARSGGNTIYF. This rearrangement joins TRBV11-3 to TRBJ1-3; D is uncertain. Germline V gives CDR1 SGHNT, CDR2 YENEEA. The CDR3 length is 16 residues. Trimming left V 0 bases short and J 4 bases short, with 13 bases between.

The chain is built from TRBV5-1 and TRBJ1-1; D is possibly TRBD1 (6 bases). This CDR3 has 16 amino acids. Looked up from germline, CDR1 is SGHRS and CDR2 is YFSETQ. V gave up 3 bases and J gave up 0 bases, with 15 bases separating them. The CDR3 spells CASSSKDQGMNTEAFF. DNA of the CDR3: TGCGCCAGCAGCTCTAAAGACCAGGGGATGAACACTGAAGCTTTCTTT.

As to this clone: An end of the junction does not agree with germline; a read error may underlie this. J is TRBJ1-3 and V is TRBV7-2; D is undetermined. Per germline, CDR1 SGHTA and CDR2 FQGNSA. This CDR3 is 12 amino acids long. The CDR3 protein is CASSQSENTIYF. CDR3 sequence (DNA): TGTGCCAGCAGCCAATCTGAAAACACCATATATTTT.

The rearrangement uses TRBV9 and TRBJ2-1, with 7 bases matching TRBD2. With V trimmed by 7 bases and J by 1 base, 8 bases remained unmatched. The CDR3 sequence is 15 residues long. Germline V gene lookup returns CDR1 SGDLS and CDR2 YYNGEE. In nucleotides, the CDR3 is TGTGCCAGCGGCGATGGCGGGGGATCCTACAATGAGCAGTTCTTC. Its translation: CASGDGGGSYNEQFF.

This chain joins TRBV29-1 and TRBJ2-3; TRBD1 aligns across 8 bases. Germline CDR1 is SQVTM and CDR2 is ANQGSEA. With V trimmed by 8 bases and J by 5 bases, 15 bases remained unmatched. The CDR3 contains 15 residues. The CDR3 bases are TGCAGCTCCAGGGGGCGACCTAATTCTGAAGATACGCAGTATTTT. This encodes CSSRGRPNSEDTQYF.

V gene TRBV15 combines with J gene TRBJ1-1; D remains unclear. Trimming took off 5 bases at V and 0 bases at J, with 7 bases between the two ends. The CDR3 contains 13 residues. Per germline, CDR1 LNHNV and CDR2 YYDKDF (reference sequence). CDR3 DNA sequence: TGTGCCACCAGCGGAAGCTTGAACACTGAAGCTTTCTTT. Its protein product is CATSGSLNTEAFF.

This clone was detected a few times. The CDR3: CASRPGDSEQFF. DNA for the CDR3: TGTGCCAGCCGCCCGGGGGACAGTGAGCAGTTCTTC. The chain has TRBV6-5 and TRBJ2-1; maybe TRBD1 (7 bases). Trimming removed 8 bases at V and 9 bases at J, with 14 bases between. The CDR3 sequence is 12 residues long. Germline V lookup: CDR1 MNHEY, CDR2 SVGAGI.

This clone was recorded a few times. The chain couples TRBV15 to TRBJ2-3; D unresolved. Trimming removed 1 base from V and 0 bases from J, with 5 bases in between. CDR3 size: 14 residues. Looked up from germline, CDR1 is LNHNV and CDR2 is YYDKDF (reference sequence). The CDR3 DNA reads TGTGCCACCAGCAGAGGGGCTAGCACAGATACGCAGTATTTT. Translated: CATSRGASTDTQYF.

The chain uses TRBV28 and TRBJ2-5; D gene unclear. Trimming took off 6 bases at V and 5 bases at J, with 16 bases between the two ends. Germline V CDR1 and CDR2: MDHEN, SYDVKM. This CDR3 is built from 14 residues. Here the CDR3 reads CASRPLWVGETQYF. The CDR3 region has the DNA TGTGCCAGCAGGCCACTATGGGTGGGGGAGACCCAGTACTTC.

J is TRBJ2-1 and V is TRBV19; D is ambiguous. CDR1 and CDR2 (germline): LNHDA, SQIVND (reference sequence). The CDR3 is 13 amino acids. V lost 7 bases, J lost 0 bases, and 7 bases lay in between. CDR3 loop: CASKGSSYNEQFF. CDR3 nucleotides: TGTGCCAGTAAAGGATCCTCCTACAATGAGCAGTTCTTC.

The chain is built from TRBV27 and TRBJ2-7; 13 bases are a match to TRBD2. Germline CDR1 MNHEY, CDR2 SMNVEV (reference sequence). The trim removed 4 bases at V and 5 bases at J, leaving 5 bases unmatched. The CDR3 loop spans 15 amino acids. CDR3: CASSSRLAGGDEQYF. The CDR3 DNA sequence: TGTGCCAGCAGTTCCCGACTAGCGGGGGGCGACGAGCAGTACTTC.

V and J are TRBV5-6 and TRBJ2-1; D unresolved. In germline, CDR1 is SGHDT, CDR2 YYEEEE. This CDR3 is 15 amino acids long. V was cut by 4 bases and J by 5 bases, with 16 bases left in between. The CDR3 coding sequence is TGTGCCAGCAGCAACGCGAGGACCGGGCACAATGAGCAGTTCTTC. This encodes CASSNARTGHNEQFF.

The genes are TRBV13 and TRBJ2-1, with D possibly matching TRBD2 (6 bases). Germline CDR1 PRHDT, CDR2 FYEKMQ (reference sequence). This CDR3 has 15 residues. V dropped 4 bases and J dropped 4 bases, with 14 bases sitting between them. CDR3 amino acids: CASSSSEGSYNEQFF. For the CDR3, the DNA is TGTGCCAGCAGCTCTTCGGAGGGGTCTTACAATGAGCAGTTCTTC.

This clone came up once. The rearrangement links TRBV6-6 to TRBJ1-1; D is undetermined. The germline V and J ends were trimmed by 5 bases and 1 base, with 11 bases remaining between them. CDR3 length: 14 amino acids. Germline V gene data show CDR1 as MNHNY and CDR2 as SVGAGI (reference sequence). CDR3 amino acids: CASSAGRWNTEAFF. CDR3 bases: TGTGCCAGCAGTGCGGGTAGGTGGAACACTGAAGCTTTCTTT.

This chain connects TRBV3-1 (or the pseudogene TRBV3-2) to TRBJ1-1; D is unclear. The CDR3 covers 14 residues. Germline V gene lookup returns CDR1 LGHDT and CDR2 YNNKEL (reference sequence). The V end was cut by 2 bases, the J end by 2 bases, with 9 bases between. The CDR3 DNA sequence: TGTGCCAGCAGCCAACGGGGTCCCAACACTGAAGCTTTCTTT. This sequence encodes CASSQRGPNTEAFF.